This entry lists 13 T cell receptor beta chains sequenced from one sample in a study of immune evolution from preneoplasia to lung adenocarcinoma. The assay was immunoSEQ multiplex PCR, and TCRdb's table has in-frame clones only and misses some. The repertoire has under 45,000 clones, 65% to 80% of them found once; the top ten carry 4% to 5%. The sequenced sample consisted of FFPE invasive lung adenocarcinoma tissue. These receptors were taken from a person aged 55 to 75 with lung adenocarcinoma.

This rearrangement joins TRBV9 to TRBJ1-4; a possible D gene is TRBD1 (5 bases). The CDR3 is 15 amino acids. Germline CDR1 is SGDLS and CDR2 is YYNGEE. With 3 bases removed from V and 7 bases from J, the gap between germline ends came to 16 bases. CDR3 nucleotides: TGTGCCAGCAGCGCAACCGGGACCCTGGGTGAAAAACTGTTTTTT. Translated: CASSATGTLGEKLFF.

The CDR3 here is CATNRRTYEQYF. As DNA, the CDR3 is TGTGCCACCAACAGGCGAACCTACGAGCAGTACTTC. The chain links TRBV28 to TRBJ2-7, with D maybe TRBD1 (5 bases). Germline assignment: CDR1 MDHEN and CDR2 SYDVKM. Deletions cut 10 bases from V and 2 bases from J, with 12 bases between. The CDR3 is made up of 12 amino acids.

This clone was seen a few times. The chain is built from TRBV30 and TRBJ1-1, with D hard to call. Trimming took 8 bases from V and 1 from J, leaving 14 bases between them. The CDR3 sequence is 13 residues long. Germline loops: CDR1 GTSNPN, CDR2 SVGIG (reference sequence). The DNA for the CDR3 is TGTGCCGGGCACGGACTTGCGAACACTGAAGCTTTCTTT. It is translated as CAGHGLANTEAFF.

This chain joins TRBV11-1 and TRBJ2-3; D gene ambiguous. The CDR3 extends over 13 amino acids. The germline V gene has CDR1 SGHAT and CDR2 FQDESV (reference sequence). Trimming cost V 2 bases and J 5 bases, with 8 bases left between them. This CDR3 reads CASSLRQLDTQYF. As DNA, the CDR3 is TGTGCCAGCAGCTTACGGCAGCTAGATACGCAGTATTTT. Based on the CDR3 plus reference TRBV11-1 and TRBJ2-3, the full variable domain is EAEVAQSPRYKITEKSQAVAFWCDPISGHATLYWYRQILGQGPELLVQFQDESVVDDSQLPKDRFSAERLKGVDSTLKIQPAELGDSAMYLCASSLRQLDTQYFGPGTRLTVL.

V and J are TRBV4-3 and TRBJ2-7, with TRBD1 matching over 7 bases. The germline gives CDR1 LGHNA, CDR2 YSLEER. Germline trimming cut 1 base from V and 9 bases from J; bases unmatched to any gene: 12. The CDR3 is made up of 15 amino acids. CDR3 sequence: CASSQAGTEAFGQYF. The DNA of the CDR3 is TGCGCCAGCAGCCAAGCGGGGACAGAAGCTTTCGGGCAGTACTTC.

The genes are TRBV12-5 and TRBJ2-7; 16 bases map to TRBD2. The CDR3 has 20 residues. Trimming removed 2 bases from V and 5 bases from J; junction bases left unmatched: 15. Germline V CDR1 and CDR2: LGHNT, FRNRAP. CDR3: CASGLRFLGLAGGPVHEQYF. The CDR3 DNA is TGTGCTAGTGGTTTGCGTTTTCTGGGACTAGCGGGAGGGCCGGTCCACGAGCAGTACTTC.

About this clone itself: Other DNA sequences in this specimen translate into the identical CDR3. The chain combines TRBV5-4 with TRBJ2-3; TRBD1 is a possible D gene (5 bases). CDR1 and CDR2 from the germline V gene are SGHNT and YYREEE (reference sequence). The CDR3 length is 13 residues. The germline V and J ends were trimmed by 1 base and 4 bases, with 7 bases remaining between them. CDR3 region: CASSLQGPDTQYF. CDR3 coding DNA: TGTGCCAGCAGCTTGCAGGGCCCAGATACGCAGTATTTT. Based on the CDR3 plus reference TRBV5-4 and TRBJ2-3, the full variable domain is ETGVTQSPTHLIKTRGQQVTLRCSSQSGHNTVSWYQQALGQGPQFIFQYYREEENGRGNFPPRFSGLQFPNYSSELNVNALELDDSALYLCASSLQGPDTQYFGPGTRLTVL.

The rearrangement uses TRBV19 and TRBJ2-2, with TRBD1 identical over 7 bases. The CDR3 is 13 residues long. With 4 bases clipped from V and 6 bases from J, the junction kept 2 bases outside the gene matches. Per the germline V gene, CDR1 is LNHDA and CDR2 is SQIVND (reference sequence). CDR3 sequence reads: CASSTQGAGELFF. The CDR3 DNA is TGTGCCAGTAGTACCCAGGGGGCCGGGGAGCTGTTTTTT.

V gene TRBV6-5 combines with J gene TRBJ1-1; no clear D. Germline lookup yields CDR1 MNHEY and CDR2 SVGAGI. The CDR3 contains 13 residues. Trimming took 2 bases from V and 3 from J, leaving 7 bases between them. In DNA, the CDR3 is TGTGCCAGCAGTTACGGTAGCGACACTGAAGCTTTCTTT. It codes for CASSYGSDTEAFF.

CDR3 in DNA: TGTGCCAGCAGCGTAGATCCCGGCCCCTACAATGAGCAGTTCTTC. Amino acids: CASSVDPGPYNEQFF. J is TRBJ2-1 and V is TRBV9; D not certain. The CDR3 has 15 amino acids. Germline V gene data show CDR1 as SGDLS and CDR2 as YYNGEE. The V end was cut by 0 bases, the J end by 2 bases, with 9 bases between. The variable domain in full, completed from reference TRBV9 and TRBJ2-1, reads DSGVTQTPKHLITATGQRVTLRCSPRSGDLSVYWYQQSLDQGLQFLIQYYNGEERAKGNILERFSAQQFPDLHSELNLSSLELGDSALYFCASSVDPGPYNEQFFGPGTRLTVL.

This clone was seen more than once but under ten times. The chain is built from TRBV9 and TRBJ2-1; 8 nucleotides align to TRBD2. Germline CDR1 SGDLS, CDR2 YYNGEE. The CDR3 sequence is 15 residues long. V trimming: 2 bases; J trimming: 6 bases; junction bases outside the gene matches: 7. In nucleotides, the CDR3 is TGTGCCAGCAGCGTTGGGACTAGTCCGCTCAATGAGCAGTTCTTC. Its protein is CASSVGTSPLNEQFF.

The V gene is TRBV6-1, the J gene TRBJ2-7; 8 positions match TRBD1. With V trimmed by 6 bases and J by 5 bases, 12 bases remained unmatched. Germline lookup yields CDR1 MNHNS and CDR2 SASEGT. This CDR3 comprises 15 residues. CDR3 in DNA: TGTGCCAGCAGCGGACTACAGGGGGGTAGCGACGAGCAGTACTTC. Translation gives CASSGLQGGSDEQYF.

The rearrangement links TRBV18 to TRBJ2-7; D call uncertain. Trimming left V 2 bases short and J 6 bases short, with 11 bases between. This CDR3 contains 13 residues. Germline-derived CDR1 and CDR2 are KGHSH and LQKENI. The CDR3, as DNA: TGTGCCAGCTCACCATATAGTGTAGGCGAGCAGTACTTC. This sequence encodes CASSPYSVGEQYF.